The clone carrying this T cell receptor beta chain was detected only once. Antigen specificity is unknown. The CDR3 consists of 13 residues. The germline gives CDR1 LGHNA, CDR2 YSLEER. V lost 5 bases to trimming and J lost 2 bases, with 8 bases between them. TCRdb's table, derived via immunoSEQ multiplex PCR, lists solely in-frame clones and lacks some. The sample includes about 41,000 clones, around 95% seen only once; the top ten take roughly 0.58%. The data originate from a study of graft-versus-host responses after intestinal transplantation. Study-wide results and caveats: Marrow from the recipient contained GvH clones, some of which had appeared first in ileum or blood.

This TCR derives from a human donor who was the organ donor for an intestinal transplant. The chain employs TRBV4-3 and TRBJ2-3; D is perhaps TRBD2 (5 bases). Sequenced material: unstimulated CD8+ T cells sorted from spleen or lymph node cells, taken before transplant. The CDR3 is CASSYGNTDTQYF. The CDR3 coding sequence is TGCGCCAGCAGCTACGGGAACACAGATACGCAGTATTTT.